The subject of this entry is one T cell receptor (beta chain). This sample was included in a study of blood T cell repertoires in COVID-19. The CDR3 is made up of 13 amino acids. With 5 bases removed from V and 7 bases from J, the gap between germline ends came to 15 bases. Germline V CDR1 and CDR2: LNHDA, SQIVND (reference sequence). Original analysis: The assay estimated nucleated cells by amplifying reference gene primers. Method: immunoSEQ multiplex PCR; TCRdb's copy keeps in-frame clones and lacks some. V, J and clone size were drawn from that table, and D and trimming were deduced from the DNA. The profile shows roughly 170,000 clones, roughly 84% of them singletons.

What was sequenced was peripheral blood. The chain links TRBV19 to TRBJ2-7, with D possibly matching TRBD1 (6 bases). This clonotype originated in a man aged 60 to 75 who had recovered from COVID-19. The CDR3 bases are TGTGCCAGTAGTCAGACAGGCGAAGGTGAGCAGTACTTC. Translated, it gives CASSQTGEGEQYF.